The 20 T cell receptor beta chains below come from one sample, sequenced in a study of blood T cells in healthy people across ages. With a J-beta primer mix and a sample-barcoded 5' primer, a second PCR ran roughly 7 to 11 cycles. TCRdb re-called the 5' RACE reads with MiXCR, one entry per CDR3 protein. The sample has around 1,900,000 distinct CDR3 sequences, about two fifths seen once. Sequences were obtained from blood. Receptor source: a human donor in good health.

The V call is TRBV25-1, the J call TRBJ2-2; 9 bases align to TRBD2. Germline lookup yields CDR1 MGHDK and CDR2 SYGVNS. This CDR3 spans 16 amino acids. V shed 4 bases, J shed 1 base, and the junction held 4 bases outside the gene matches. The CDR3 protein is CASSVSGGLNTGELFF. DNA of the CDR3: TGTGCCAGCAGTGTTAGCGGGGGCCTGAACACCGGGGAGCTGTTTTTT.

This clonotype was recorded a few times. V and J are TRBV5-6 and TRBJ2-7; no definite D call. Germline assignment: CDR1 SGHDT and CDR2 YYEEEE. The CDR3 runs 10 residues. Trimming pared 10 bases from V and 5 bases from J, leaving 10 bases between. CDR3 sequence reads: CASGRDEQYF. CDR3 sequence (DNA): TGTGCCTCCGGTCGCGACGAGCAGTACTTC.

J is TRBJ2-1 and V is TRBV5-1; a possible D gene is TRBD1 (5 bases). This CDR3 spans 16 amino acids. Trimming left V 0 bases short and J 0 bases short, with 10 bases between. Germline assignment: CDR1 SGHRS and CDR2 YFSETQ. The CDR3 loop is CASSLVGASSYNEQFF. The DNA for the CDR3 is TGCGCCAGCAGCTTGGTTGGGGCAAGCTCCTACAATGAGCAGTTCTTC.

The sample holds one count of this clonotype. The chain employs TRBV10-3 and TRBJ2-3, with a weak D call TRBD2 (7 bases). Germline V gene data show CDR1 as ENHRY and CDR2 as SYGVKD. V was clipped by 5 bases and J by 5 bases, with 14 bases between them. This CDR3 has 14 residues. The CDR3 sequence: CAISWGGRGDTQYF. As DNA, the CDR3 is TGTGCCATCAGTTGGGGGGGCCGGGGAGATACGCAGTATTTT.

The chain uses TRBV7-2 and TRBJ2-1, with D uncertain. This CDR3 comprises 12 residues. Germline V gene data show CDR1 as SGHTA and CDR2 as FQGNSA. V was pared by 3 bases and J by 10 bases, with 10 bases between. The CDR3: CASSFHSYEQFF. As DNA, the CDR3 is TGTGCCAGCAGCTTTCACTCCTACGAGCAGTTCTTC.

This clonotype was observed a few times. V and J are TRBV6-5 and TRBJ1-2; TRBD1 matches 9 bases. CDR3 length equals 15 residues. Germline V gene data show CDR1 as MNHEY and CDR2 as SVGAGI. With 0 bases clipped from V and 1 base from J, the junction kept 0 bases outside the gene matches. CDR3 loop: CASSYSGQGNYGYTF. The CDR3 DNA follows: TGTGCCAGCAGTTACTCGGGACAGGGTAACTATGGCTACACCTTC.

This sequence joins TRBV12-5 and TRBJ2-2, with 8 bases lining up with TRBD1. V lost 6 bases, J lost 1 base, and 4 bases stayed unmatched. Germline V gene sequence: CDR1 LGHNT, CDR2 FRNRAP. The CDR3 extends over 15 amino acids. The CDR3 DNA reads as TGTGCTAGTGGCGGACAGGGAATGAACACCGGGGAGCTGTTTTTT. Protein: CASGGQGMNTGELFF.

The chain recombines TRBV10-3 with TRBJ1-5; D unresolved. The germline V gene has CDR1 ENHRY and CDR2 SYGVKD. V gave up 3 bases and J gave up 3 bases, with 12 bases separating them. The CDR3 covers 15 residues. CDR3 bases: TGTGCCATCAGTGAATCGGGAATTGACAATCAGCCCCAGCATTTT. Its protein is CAISESGIDNQPQHF.

The J gene is TRBJ1-5, the V gene TRBV4-1, with unresolved D. The germline V gene has CDR1 MGHRA and CDR2 YSYEKL. The CDR3 is 16 residues long. V lost 1 base, J lost 3 bases, and 13 bases lay in between. CDR3 in amino acids: CASSQGFGVLNQPQHF. The CDR3 coding sequence is TGCGCCAGCAGCCAAGGGTTTGGGGTTCTCAATCAGCCCCAGCATTTT.

This clonotype has more than one count but fewer than ten. The J gene is TRBJ1-5, the V gene TRBV6-2 or TRBV6-3; perhaps TRBD1 as D (6 bases). Trimming took 5 bases from V and 5 from J, leaving 13 bases between them. The CDR3 runs to 14 residues. From germline, CDR1 is MNHEY and CDR2 SVGEGT. This chain's CDR3 is CASSDRTADQPQHF. In DNA form, the CDR3 reads TGTGCCAGCAGTGACCGGACAGCAGATCAGCCCCAGCATTTT.

The chain carries TRBV19 and TRBJ2-4; TRBD2 agrees at 7 bases. The CDR3 is made up of 16 amino acids. Per germline, CDR1 LNHDA and CDR2 SQIVND (reference sequence). Trimming removed 3 bases from V and 13 bases from J; junction bases left unmatched: 18. The CDR3: CASSIGTIKGRWEQYF. The DNA for the CDR3 is TGTGCCAGTAGTATTGGGACTATCAAGGGGAGATGGGAGCAGTACTTC.

This clonotype was observed many times. The chain recombines TRBV20-1 with TRBJ2-3; unclear D gene. Trimming took 5 bases from V and 0 from J, leaving 6 bases between them. The CDR3 is made up of 12 amino acids. Germline loops: CDR1 DFQATT, CDR2 SNEGSKA (reference sequence). The DNA for the CDR3 is TGCAGTGCTCCATATAGCACAGATACGCAGTATTTT. Its translation: CSAPYSTDTQYF.

The chain employs TRBV28 and TRBJ2-2; TRBD2 agrees at 10 bases. Germline assignment: CDR1 MDHEN and CDR2 SYDVKM. J was trimmed by 7 bases and V by 7 bases; bases with no gene match: 15. CDR3 length: 17 amino acids. CDR3 loop: CASTPLSGGAVSGELFF. CDR3 DNA sequence: TGTGCCAGCACACCTCTCAGCGGGGGGGCCGTGAGCGGGGAGCTGTTTTTT.

This chain connects TRBV4-3 to TRBJ2-5; D uncertain. Germline V gene data show CDR1 as LGHNA and CDR2 as YSLEER. This CDR3 comprises 14 residues. The V and J ends lost 2 bases and 4 bases respectively, with 11 bases between them. The chain's CDR3 is CASSQLHRVETQYF. CDR3 in DNA: TGCGCCAGCAGCCAACTCCATCGGGTAGAGACCCAGTACTTC.

The rearrangement links TRBV4-3 to TRBJ2-1; a possible D gene is TRBD1 (5 bases). The CDR3 totals 19 residues. Between the trimmed V and J ends, which lost 0 bases and 10 bases, there was a span of 28 bases. The germline CDR1 and CDR2 sequences are LGHNA and YSLEER. The chain's CDR3 is CASSQDYRPPEYYGAEQFF. In DNA form, the CDR3 reads TGCGCCAGCAGCCAAGATTACCGACCTCCCGAATACTATGGGGCCGAGCAGTTCTTC.

The V call is TRBV29-1, the J call TRBJ2-5, with a weak D call TRBD2 (5 bases). CDR1 is SQVTM and CDR2 is ANQGSEA in the germline V gene. This CDR3 is 12 amino acids long. Here the CDR3 reads CRVSEGQETQYF. CDR3 nucleotides: TGCAGGGTTAGTGAGGGCCAAGAGACCCAGTACTTC.

Only one count was recorded for this clonotype. The chain combines TRBV7-2 with TRBJ2-7, with 10 bases aligning to TRBD2. The CDR3 covers 15 residues. V shed 7 bases, J shed 7 bases, and the junction held 13 bases outside the gene matches. Germline assignment: CDR1 SGHTA and CDR2 FQGNSA. Here the CDR3 DNA reads TGTGCCAGCACCCTAAAAAGCGGGGGGGCAGGAGAGCAGTACTTC. This codes for CASTLKSGGAGEQYF.

This clonotype appeared a few times. V usage is TRBV5-1 and J usage is TRBJ2-1; 9 bases match TRBD2. Germline values: CDR1 SGHRS, CDR2 YFSETQ. Trimming cost V 4 bases and J 6 bases; bases outside gene matches: 8. CDR3 length: 15 residues. Here the CDR3 DNA reads TGCGCCAGCAGCGCCGGGACTAGCCCAGCCAATGAGCAGTTCTTC. Translation gives CASSAGTSPANEQFF.

The chain carries TRBV20-1 and TRBJ2-7; D is possibly TRBD2 (6 bases). V was pared by 3 bases and J by 6 bases, with 18 bases between. The CDR3 is 14 amino acids. Germline lookup yields CDR1 DFQATT and CDR2 SNEGSKA (reference sequence). CDR3 loop: CSASSGGNLAEQYF. In DNA, the CDR3 is TGCAGTGCTAGTAGTGGGGGGAATCTAGCCGAGCAGTACTTC.

The chain has TRBV5-1 and TRBJ1-5; 7 nucleotides match TRBD1. Germline assignment: CDR1 SGHRS and CDR2 YFSETQ. The CDR3 is 18 residues long. Unmatched junction bases numbered 9, after V lost 0 bases and J lost 0 bases. The CDR3 loop reads CASSLDPLGQASNQPQHF. CDR3 DNA sequence: TGCGCCAGCAGCTTGGATCCTTTAGGACAGGCTAGCAATCAGCCCCAGCATTTT.